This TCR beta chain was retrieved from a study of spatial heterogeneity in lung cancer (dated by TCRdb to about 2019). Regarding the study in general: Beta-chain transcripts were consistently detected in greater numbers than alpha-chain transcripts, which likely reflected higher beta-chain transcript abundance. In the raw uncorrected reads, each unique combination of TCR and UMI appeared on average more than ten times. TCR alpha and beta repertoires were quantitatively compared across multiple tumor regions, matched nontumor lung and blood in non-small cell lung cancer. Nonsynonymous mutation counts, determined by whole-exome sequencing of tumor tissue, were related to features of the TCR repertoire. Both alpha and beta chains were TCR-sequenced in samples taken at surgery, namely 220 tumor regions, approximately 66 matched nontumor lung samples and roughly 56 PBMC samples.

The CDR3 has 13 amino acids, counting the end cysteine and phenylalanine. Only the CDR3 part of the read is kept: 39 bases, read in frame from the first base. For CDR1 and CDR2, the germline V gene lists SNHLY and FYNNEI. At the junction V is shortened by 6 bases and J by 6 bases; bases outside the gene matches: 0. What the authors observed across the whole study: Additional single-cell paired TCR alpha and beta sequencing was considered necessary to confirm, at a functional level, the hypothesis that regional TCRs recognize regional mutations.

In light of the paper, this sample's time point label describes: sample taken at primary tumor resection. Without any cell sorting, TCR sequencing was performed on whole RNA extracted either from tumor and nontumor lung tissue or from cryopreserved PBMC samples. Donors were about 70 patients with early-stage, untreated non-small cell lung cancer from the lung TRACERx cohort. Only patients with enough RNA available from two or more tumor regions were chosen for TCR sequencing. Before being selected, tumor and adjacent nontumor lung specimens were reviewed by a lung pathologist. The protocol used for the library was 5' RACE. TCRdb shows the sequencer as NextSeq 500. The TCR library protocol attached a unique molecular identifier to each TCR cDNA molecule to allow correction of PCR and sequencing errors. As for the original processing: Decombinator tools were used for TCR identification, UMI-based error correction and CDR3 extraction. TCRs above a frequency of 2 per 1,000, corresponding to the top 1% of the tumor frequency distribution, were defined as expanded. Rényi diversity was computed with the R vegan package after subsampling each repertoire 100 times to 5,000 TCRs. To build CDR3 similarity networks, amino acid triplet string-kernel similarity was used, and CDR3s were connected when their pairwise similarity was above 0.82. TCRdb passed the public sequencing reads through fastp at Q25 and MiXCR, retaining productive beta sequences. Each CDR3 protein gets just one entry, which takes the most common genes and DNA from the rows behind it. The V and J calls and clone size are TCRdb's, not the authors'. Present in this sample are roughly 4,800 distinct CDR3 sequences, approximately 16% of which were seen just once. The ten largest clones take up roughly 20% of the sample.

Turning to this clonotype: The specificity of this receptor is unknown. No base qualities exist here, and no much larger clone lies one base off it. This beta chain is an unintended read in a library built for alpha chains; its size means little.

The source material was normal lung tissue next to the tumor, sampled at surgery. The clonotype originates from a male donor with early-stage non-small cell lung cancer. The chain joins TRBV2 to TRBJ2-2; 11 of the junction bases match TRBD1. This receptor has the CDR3 CASRGQGAGELFF. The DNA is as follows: TGTGCCAGCAGGGGACAGGGGGCCGGGGAGCTGTTTTTT.